This passage covers 14 T cell receptor beta chains from one sample sequenced in a study of T cell changes during pregnancy in multiple sclerosis. This table comes from immunoSEQ multiplex PCR, and its TCRdb copy is limited to in-frame clones, with some not included. The table has under 70,000 clones, about 92% seen once; the top ten hold about 2%. The starting material was peripheral blood, obtained in the third trimester of pregnancy. These receptors were collected from a female donor in good health, enrolled as a control in a pregnancy study.

This rearrangement joins TRBV7-8 to TRBJ2-1; 8 bases fit TRBD1. CDR1 is SGHVS, CDR2 FQNEAQ, per germline. The trim removed 4 bases at V and 5 bases at J, leaving 4 bases unmatched. The CDR3 contains 14 residues. The CDR3 DNA is TGTGCCAGCAGCTCAGGGGGCGGACACAATGAGCAGTTCTTC. This codes for CASSSGGGHNEQFF.

V gene TRBV15 combines with J gene TRBJ1-6, with D tentatively TRBD1 (6 bases). This CDR3 is 16 amino acids long. Germline V gene sequence: CDR1 LNHNV, CDR2 YYDKDF (reference sequence). Trimming stripped 5 bases from V and 9 bases from J, with 20 bases between. The CDR3 DNA reads TGTGCCACCAGCCGTTATCTATCAGGGGTCGGTTCACCCCTCCACTTT. Its protein is CATSRYLSGVGSPLHF.

V usage is TRBV10-3 and J usage is TRBJ2-1, with 13 positions matching TRBD2. V dropped 3 bases and J dropped 5; count of bases not matched to a gene: 4. Germline assignment: CDR1 ENHRY and CDR2 SYGVKD. The length of the CDR3 is 16 residues. This chain's CDR3 is CAISDQTSGGNNEQFF. CDR3 in DNA: TGTGCCATCAGTGACCAGACTAGCGGGGGGAACAATGAGCAGTTCTTC.

This chain links TRBV10-3 with TRBJ1-6, with a weak D call TRBD1 (5 bases). Trimming cost V 8 bases and J 5 bases, with 13 bases left between them. The CDR3 consists of 14 residues. Germline V gene data show CDR1 as ENHRY and CDR2 as SYGVKD. DNA of the CDR3: TGTGCCATCGGGCAGGGTGGGAATAATTCACCCCTCCACTTT. It codes for CAIGQGGNNSPLHF.

This chain joins TRBV10-2 and TRBJ2-1, with 8 bases matching TRBD2. With V trimmed by 1 base and J by 7 bases, 6 bases remained unmatched. CDR1 is WSHSY, CDR2 SAAADI, per germline. This CDR3 is 15 amino acids long. CDR3 sequence reads: CASSEWTSRSNEQFF. The CDR3 bases are TGCGCCAGCAGTGAGTGGACTAGCAGGTCTAATGAGCAGTTCTTC.

The V and J genes are TRBV7-2 and TRBJ2-7; 9 bases agree with TRBD2. Trimming took 5 bases from V and 5 from J; bases not matched to a gene: 10. The CDR3 has 15 residues. From germline, CDR1 is SGHTA and CDR2 FQGNSA. CDR3 protein: CASSRNRAGGNEQYF. CDR3 coding DNA: TGTGCCAGCAGCCGGAATCGAGCGGGAGGTAACGAGCAGTACTTC.

V usage is TRBV4-1 and J usage is TRBJ1-5; a weak D match, TRBD1 (5 bases). Trimming cost V 0 bases and J 4 bases, with 10 bases left between them. CDR3 length equals 15 residues. Germline V gene data show CDR1 as MGHRA and CDR2 as YSYEKL. The CDR3 nucleotides read TGCGCCAGCAGCCAAGATTTGGGGGGAAATCAGCCCCAGCATTTT. Amino acids: CASSQDLGGNQPQHF.

The rearrangement links TRBV6-5 to TRBJ2-5; 7 bases are a match to TRBD2. Germline V lookup: CDR1 MNHEY, CDR2 SVGAGI. The CDR3 has 16 residues. The ends lost 2 bases at V and 5 bases at J; junction bases unmatched: 11. The CDR3 spells CASSYGRESLQETQYF. Here the CDR3 DNA reads TGTGCCAGCAGTTACGGGCGGGAGAGCCTCCAGGAGACCCAGTACTTC.

The chain carries TRBV29-1 and TRBJ2-5; D perhaps matches TRBD2 (5 bases). This CDR3 contains 13 residues. CDR1 and CDR2 (germline): SQVTM, ANQGSEA. Trimming stripped 4 bases from V and 2 bases from J, with 11 bases between. The DNA of the CDR3 is TGCAGCGTTGGGGGTTCGGGACAAGAGACCCAGTACTTC. As protein: CSVGGSGQETQYF. Supplemented by reference TRBV29-1 and TRBJ2-5, the full variable domain reads SAVISQKPSRDICQRGTSLTIQCQVDSQVTMMFWYRQQPGQSLTLIATANQGSEATYESGFVIDKFPISRPNLTFSTLTVSNMSPEDSSIYLCSVGGSGQETQYFGPGTRLLVL.

This clone was seen a single time. The rearrangement links TRBV28 to TRBJ2-1; 8 nucleotides line up with TRBD1. The germline CDR1 and CDR2 sequences are MDHEN and SYDVKM. V was clipped by 4 bases and J by 5 bases; unmatched bases: 7. The length of the CDR3 is 15 residues. CDR3 sequence (DNA): TGTGCCAGCAGTTCTGTCGCAGGGGGCAACAATGAGCAGTTCTTC. Its translation is CASSSVAGGNNEQFF.

The chain is built from TRBV7-9 and TRBJ2-3; 9 bases agree with TRBD1. V lost 6 bases, J lost 6 bases, and 7 bases stayed unmatched. CDR3 size: 14 residues. CDR1 and CDR2 from the germline V gene are SEHNR and FQNEAQ (reference sequence). The CDR3 DNA reads TGTGCCAGCAGGCACAGGGGGCGCAACGATACGCAGTATTTT. The encoded protein is CASRHRGRNDTQYF.

This rearrangement joins TRBV2 to TRBJ2-3; 10 bases agree with TRBD2. The CDR3 consists of 14 residues. The J segment lost 3 bases and the V segment lost 8 bases, leaving 5 bases of the junction unmatched. Germline V gene sequence: CDR1 SNHLY, CDR2 FYNNEI. CDR3 nucleotides: TGTGCCAGCCTAGCGGGAGTCTTGACAGATACGCAGTATTTT. Its protein is CASLAGVLTDTQYF.

V gene TRBV11-3 combines with J gene TRBJ1-5; D gene ambiguous. The CDR3 runs 16 residues. Trimming left V 1 base short and J 3 bases short, with 13 bases between. Germline V CDR1 and CDR2: SGHNT, YENEEA. In DNA, the CDR3 is TGTGCCAGCAGCTTAGCATTGGGCAGCCTCAATCAGCCCCAGCATTTT. Its translation: CASSLALGSLNQPQHF.

This chain joins TRBV13 and TRBJ1-2; D is ambiguous. Trimming cost V 0 bases and J 4 bases, with 18 bases left between them. Per the germline V gene, CDR1 is PRHDT and CDR2 is FYEKMQ (reference sequence). The CDR3 loop spans 17 amino acids. CDR3 sequence: CASSLGSGEGHSYGYTF. CDR3 nucleotides: TGTGCCAGCAGCTTAGGGAGCGGGGAAGGTCATAGCTATGGCTACACCTTC.